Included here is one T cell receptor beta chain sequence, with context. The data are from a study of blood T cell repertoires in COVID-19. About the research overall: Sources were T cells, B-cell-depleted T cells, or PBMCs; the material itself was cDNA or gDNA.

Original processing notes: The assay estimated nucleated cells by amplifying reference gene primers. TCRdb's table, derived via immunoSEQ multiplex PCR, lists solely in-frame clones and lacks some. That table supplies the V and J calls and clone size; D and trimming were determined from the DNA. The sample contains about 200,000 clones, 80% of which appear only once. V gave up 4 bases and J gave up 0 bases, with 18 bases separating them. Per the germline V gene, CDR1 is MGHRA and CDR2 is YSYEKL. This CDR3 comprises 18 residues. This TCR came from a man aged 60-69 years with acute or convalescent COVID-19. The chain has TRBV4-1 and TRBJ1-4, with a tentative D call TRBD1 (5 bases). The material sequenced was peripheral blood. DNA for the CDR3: TGCGCCAGCAGCCGATGGGGGGGAGGGCTTGCAACTAATGAAAAACTGTTTTTT. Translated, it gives CASSRWGGGLATNEKLFF.